The rows below give T cell receptor beta chains drawn from one sample of a study of response to subunit inactivated influenza vaccine. Each CDR3 protein gets one entry after TCRdb re-called the RT-PCR reads with MiXCR. The table shows under 200,000 distinct CDR3 sequences, with roughly 12% occurring only once. The same specimen was also included in a second study, on T cells expressing NK-cell markers.

This sample comprised CD8+ T cells sorted from PBMCs, obtained less than 13 days after vaccination. The source is a man aged 45 to 65 who received an inactivated influenza vaccine. Both conserved end residues are part of each CDR3. D genes are given only for firm matches. Rows may omit the clone size; those that give it use once, few, many or a size class.

>TRBJ2-7|NA|TRBV4-1|NA
TGCGCCAGCAGCCAAATAATCGCGGGACAGAACATTTACGAGCAGTACTTC
CASSQIIAGQNIYEQYF
>TRBJ1-2|TRBD1|TRBV28|NA
TGTGCCAGCAGTTTATCTCTGGCAGGGGGGGGTGAAGGCTACACCTTC
CASSLSLAGGGEGYTF
>TRBJ2-1|TRBD1|TRBV20-1|few
TGCAGTGCTAGAAAGACAGGGGGGTCCTACAATGAGCAGTTCTTC
CSARKTGGSYNEQFF
>TRBJ1-1|TRBD1|TRBV5-1|NA
TGCGCCAGCAGCTGGACAGGGGTGACTGAAGCTTTCTTT
CASSWTGVTEAFF
>TRBJ2-1|NA|TRBV7-9|once
TGTGCCAGCAGCTTATATGTAGTGGGTGAGCAGTTCTTC
CASSLYVVGEQFF
>TRBJ2-7|NA|TRBV5-1|NA
TGCGCCAGCAGCTTCCGGGTTTCCTACGAGCAGTACTTC
CASSFRVSYEQYF
>TRBJ2-4|NA|TRBV10-3|NA
TGTGCCATCAGTGAGTCGACAGAGGTTCAGTACTTC
CAISESTEVQYF
>TRBJ1-2|TRBD1|TRBV29-1|few
TGCAGCGTTGTAACAGGGGGCGCGTTCGGTGGCTACACCTTC
CSVVTGGAFGGYTF
>TRBJ2-5|TRBD2|TRBV10-3|NA
TGTGCCATCAGCCGACTAGCGGGGGACAACCAAGAGACCCTGTACTTC
CAISRLAGDNQETLYF
>TRBJ2-4|TRBD1|TRBV2|few
TGTGCCAGCAAGAAGTCCGGGACAGGGGAAAACATTCAGTACTTC
CASKKSGTGENIQYF
>TRBJ2-1|NA|TRBV5-1|few
TGCGCCAGCAGCCCCCTACAGGGCATGTACAATGAGCAGTTCTTC
CASSPLQGMYNEQFF
>TRBJ2-5|NA|TRBV24-1|NA
TGTGCCACCAGTGCTCGCCAGGGTTGGGAGACCCAGTACTTC
CATSARQGWETQYF
>TRBJ2-3|NA|TRBV7-9|NA
TGTGCCAGCATCGACGTTCGGGGGAGCACAGATACGCAGTATTTT
CASIDVRGSTDTQYF
>TRBJ2-2|TRBD1|TRBV6-2/TRBV6-3|few
TGTGCCAGCAGAAAAATAGACAGGGACCCGAACACCGGGGAGCTGTTTTTT
CASRKIDRDPNTGELFF
>TRBJ2-3|TRBD2|TRBV7-3|many
TGTGCCAGCGGCGGGAGGACAGATACGCAGTATTTT
CASGGRTDTQYF
>TRBJ2-5|NA|TRBV20-1|few
TGCAGTGCTAGAAGAGGAGACCCCCAGGAGACCCAGTACTTC
CSARRGDPQETQYF
>TRBJ2-7|NA|TRBV5-1|few
TGCGCCAGCAGCGGCAGCGGACCCGTCTCCTACGAGCAGTACTTC
CASSGSGPVSYEQYF
>TRBJ2-3|TRBD2|TRBV7-2|many
TGTGCCAGCAGGCCGGGACTAGCGGGAGCAGATACGCAGTATTTT
CASRPGLAGADTQYF
>TRBJ1-4|NA|TRBV28|NA
TGTGCCAGCAGTGGGTTCCTGGGGAGAAATGAAAAACTGTTTTTT
CASSGFLGRNEKLFF
>TRBJ2-3|NA|TRBV24-1|NA
TGTGCCACCAGTGATTTGGACGGGGTGAGCACAGATACGCAGTATTTT
CATSDLDGVSTDTQYF
>TRBJ2-1|NA|TRBV2|few
TGTGCCAGCAGTGAAGCGTTCGAGCAGTTCTTC
CASSEAFEQFF
>TRBJ1-5|TRBD1|TRBV15|few
TGTGCCACCAGCAGTGGGACAGGGGGCAATCAGCCCCAGCATTTT
CATSSGTGGNQPQHF
>TRBJ1-1|NA|TRBV3-1|few
TGTGCCAGCAGCCAAGTTCTGAACACTGAAGCTTTCTTT
CASSQVLNTEAFF
>TRBJ2-1|NA|TRBV10-3|few
TGTGCCATCAGCAATCGGTTTGATGAGCAGTTCTTC
CAISNRFDEQFF
>TRBJ2-1|NA|TRBV6-2/TRBV6-3|NA
TGTGCCAGCACCATCTCTAGCAATGAGCAGTTCTTC
CASTISSNEQFF
>TRBJ2-1|NA|TRBV28|NA
TGTGCCAGCACGGACTTCCCCTCCTACAATGAGCAGTTCTTC
CASTDFPSYNEQFF
>TRBJ1-2|TRBD1|TRBV3-1|NA
TGTGCCAGCAGCCATCGGACAGGGTATGGCTACACCTTC
CASSHRTGYGYTF
>TRBJ2-7|NA|TRBV29-1|NA
TGCAGCGTTAAGGGCTTTACCTACGAGCAGTACTTC
CSVKGFTYEQYF
>TRBJ2-1|NA|TRBV29-1|NA
TGCAGCGTTGAGCTACGCCTAGCGAACTACAATGAGCAGTTCTTC
CSVELRLANYNEQFF
>TRBJ2-3|TRBD2|TRBV12-3/TRBV12-4|many
TGTGCCAGCAGTTTACCGGGAGGGGGTGATACAGATACGCAGTATTTT
CASSLPGGGDTDTQYF
>TRBJ2-1|NA|TRBV7-2|NA
TGTGCCAGCAGCTCCGGGCCGGGTCACAATGAGCAGTTCTTC
CASSSGPGHNEQFF
>TRBJ2-2|NA|TRBV4-1|NA
TGCGCCAGCAGCCAACTAGCGTCTTTGAACACCGGGGAGCTGTTTTTT
CASSQLASLNTGELFF
>TRBJ2-1|NA|TRBV29-1|few
TGCAGCGTTGTGGTGAGCTCCTACAATGAGCAGTTCTTC
CSVVVSSYNEQFF
>TRBJ2-7|NA|TRBV7-9|NA
TGTGCCAGCAGCACTAAGGGGGAGGCTCACGAGCAGTACTTC
CASSTKGEAHEQYF
>TRBJ2-3|NA|TRBV11-2|few
TGTGCCAGCAGCTTAGTGGTCGGGTATGGCCTTAGCACAGATACGCAGTATTTT
CASSLVVGYGLSTDTQYF
>TRBJ2-7|TRBD1|TRBV29-1|NA
TGCAGCGTTCTCGGACAGGGCCCCTACGAGCAGTACTTC
CSVLGQGPYEQYF
>TRBJ1-2|NA|TRBV6-1|few
TGTGCCAGCAGTGAAGCGCAAGGTCTACCCTATGGCTACACCTTC
CASSEAQGLPYGYTF
>TRBJ2-2|TRBD2|TRBV3-1|few
TGTGCCAGCAGCCCAGGACTAGCGGGACTTAACACCGGGGAGCTGTTTTTT
CASSPGLAGLNTGELFF
>TRBJ2-1|NA|TRBV15|NA
TGTGCCACCAGCAGATATTACAATGAGCAGTTCTTC
CATSRYYNEQFF
>TRBJ1-1|NA|TRBV4-3|few
TGCGCCAGCAGCCAAGATGGGCGTGAAGCTTTCTTT
CASSQDGREAFF
>TRBJ2-3|TRBD2|TRBV14|few
TGTGCCAGCAGCCAAGGATTTGGGGAGGGCCCAGATACGCAGTATTTT
CASSQGFGEGPDTQYF
>TRBJ2-5|NA|TRBV11-2|few
TGTGCCAGCAGCTTAGTACGGGGAGGCCAAGAGACCCAGTACTTC
CASSLVRGGQETQYF